These T cell receptor beta chains were read from a single sample in a study of blood T cell repertoires in COVID-19. Here immunoSEQ multiplex PCR was the method, and the copy in TCRdb shows in-frame clones only, minus some. The sample consists of 90,000 to 120,000 clones, around 86% of them appearing once. The specimen sequenced was peripheral blood. The receptors here all came from a woman between 65 and 79 years old with acute or convalescent COVID-19. The CDR3 runs from the conserved cysteine through the conserved F or W. The order of the fields is clone size, J gene, V gene, D gene, CDR3 protein, CDR3 DNA. The D gene is left open where the match is weak. Some rows have no size entry. The others give once, few or many, or a class for an expanded clone.

abundance: once
j_gene: TRBJ2-2
v_gene: TRBV2
d_gene: TRBD1
CDR3aa: CASSVTGGRGGTGELFF
CDR3nt: TGTGCCAGCAGTGTCACAGGGGGCCGAGGGGGCACCGGGGAGCTGTTTTTT

abundance: .
j_gene: TRBJ2-3
v_gene: TRBV18
d_gene: TRBD1
CDR3aa: CASSHGQGGGTDTQYF
CDR3nt: TGTGCCAGCTCCCACGGACAGGGGGGGGGCACAGATACGCAGTATTTT

abundance: .
j_gene: TRBJ1-2
v_gene: TRBV24-1
d_gene: TRBD1
CDR3aa: CATSDPTGEVNGYTF
CDR3nt: TGTGCCACCAGTGATCCGACAGGGGAGGTAAATGGCTACACCTTC

abundance: once
j_gene: TRBJ1-4
v_gene: TRBV9
d_gene: TRBD1
CDR3aa: CASSSSTGTGTEKLFF
CDR3nt: TGTGCCAGCAGCTCAAGTACCGGGACAGGGACGGAAAAACTGTTTTTT

abundance: .
j_gene: TRBJ1-2
v_gene: TRBV18
d_gene: TRBD1
CDR3aa: CASSPGDRAKNGYTF
CDR3nt: TGTGCCAGCTCACCCGGGGACAGGGCCAAAAATGGCTACACCTTC

abundance: .
j_gene: TRBJ2-3
v_gene: TRBV19
d_gene: .
CDR3aa: CASSILAGLTDTQYF
CDR3nt: TGTGCCAGTAGTATCCTGGCGGGGCTAACAGATACGCAGTATTTT

abundance: .
j_gene: TRBJ1-1
v_gene: TRBV6-2/TRBV6-3
d_gene: .
CDR3aa: CASSPNGGTEAFF
CDR3nt: TGTGCCAGCAGTCCCAACGGGGGCACTGAAGCTTTCTTT

abundance: .
j_gene: TRBJ2-7
v_gene: TRBV2
d_gene: .
CDR3aa: CASRGQERTRGFGEQYF
CDR3nt: TGTGCCAGCAGGGGACAGGAAAGGACTAGGGGGTTCGGCGAGCAGTACTTC

abundance: .
j_gene: TRBJ2-3
v_gene: TRBV18
d_gene: .
CDR3aa: CASSPPSQRVSTDTQYF
CDR3nt: TGTGCCAGCTCACCACCCAGCCAGCGGGTGAGCACAGATACGCAGTATTTT

abundance: .
j_gene: TRBJ2-2
v_gene: TRBV29-1
d_gene: TRBD1
CDR3aa: CTARAGGGTGELFF
CDR3nt: TGCACAGCTCGGGCAGGGGGTGGCACCGGGGAGCTGTTTTTT

abundance: .
j_gene: TRBJ2-3
v_gene: TRBV10-3
d_gene: .
CDR3aa: CAISDRGPTDTQYF
CDR3nt: TGTGCCATCAGTGACAGAGGGCCCACAGATACGCAGTATTTT

abundance: .
j_gene: TRBJ2-2
v_gene: TRBV18
d_gene: .
CDR3aa: CASSTQPGDHVTGELFF
CDR3nt: TGTGCCAGCTCAACGCAGCCGGGAGATCACGTCACCGGGGAGCTGTTTTTT

abundance: .
j_gene: TRBJ1-1
v_gene: TRBV4-2
d_gene: .
CDR3aa: CASSQDPGRRNTEAFF
CDR3nt: TGTGCCAGCAGCCAAGATCCAGGGCGAAGGAACACTGAAGCTTTCTTT

abundance: .
j_gene: TRBJ1-2
v_gene: TRBV10-3
d_gene: .
CDR3aa: CAIGSRGNGYTF
CDR3nt: TGTGCCATCGGTAGTAGGGGTAATGGCTACACCTTC

abundance: .
j_gene: TRBJ2-5
v_gene: TRBV5-1
d_gene: TRBD2
CDR3aa: CASRTGTRTETQYF
CDR3nt: TGCGCCAGCAGAACCGGGACTAGGACAGAGACCCAGTACTTC

abundance: .
j_gene: TRBJ1-2
v_gene: TRBV6-2/TRBV6-3
d_gene: TRBD1
CDR3aa: CASSPVPYRGAANYGYTF
CDR3nt: TGTGCCAGCAGCCCCGTCCCCTACAGGGGCGCGGCTAACTATGGCTACACCTTC

abundance: .
j_gene: TRBJ1-2
v_gene: TRBV5-4
d_gene: TRBD1
CDR3aa: CASSPQTGGYGYTF
CDR3nt: TGTGCCAGCAGCCCCCAGACAGGGGGGTATGGCTACACCTTC

abundance: .
j_gene: TRBJ1-6
v_gene: TRBV4-3
d_gene: .
CDR3aa: CASSQDRSFSPLHF
CDR3nt: TGCGCCAGCAGCCAAGACAGGTCATTTTCACCCCTCCACTTT